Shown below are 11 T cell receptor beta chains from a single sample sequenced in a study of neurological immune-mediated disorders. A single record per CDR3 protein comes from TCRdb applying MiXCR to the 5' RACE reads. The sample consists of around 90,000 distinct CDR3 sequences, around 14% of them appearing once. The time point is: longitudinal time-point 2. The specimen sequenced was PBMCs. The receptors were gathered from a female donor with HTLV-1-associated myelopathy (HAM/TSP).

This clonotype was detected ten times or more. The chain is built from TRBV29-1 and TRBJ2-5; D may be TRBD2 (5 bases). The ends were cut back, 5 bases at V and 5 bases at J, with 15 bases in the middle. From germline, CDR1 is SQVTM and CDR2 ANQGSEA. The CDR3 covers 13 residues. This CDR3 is CSVKPRVIETQYF. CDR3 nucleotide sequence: TGCAGCGTTAAGCCGAGGGTAATCGAGACCCAGTACTTC.

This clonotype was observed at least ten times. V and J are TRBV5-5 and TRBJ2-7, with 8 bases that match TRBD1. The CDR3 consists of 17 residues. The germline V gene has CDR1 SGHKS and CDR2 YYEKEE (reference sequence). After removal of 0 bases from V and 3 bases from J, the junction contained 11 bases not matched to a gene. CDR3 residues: CASSLAGGTLRFYEQYF. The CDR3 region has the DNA TGTGCCAGCAGCTTGGCAGGGGGCACCCTTCGATTCTACGAGCAGTACTTC.

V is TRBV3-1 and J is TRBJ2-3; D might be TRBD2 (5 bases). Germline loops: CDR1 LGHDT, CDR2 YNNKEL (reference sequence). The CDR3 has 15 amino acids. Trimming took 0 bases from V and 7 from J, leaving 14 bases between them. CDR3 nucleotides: TGTGCCAGCAGCCAAGAGGGGAGATTCGGAAATACGCAGTATTTT. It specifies CASSQEGRFGNTQYF.

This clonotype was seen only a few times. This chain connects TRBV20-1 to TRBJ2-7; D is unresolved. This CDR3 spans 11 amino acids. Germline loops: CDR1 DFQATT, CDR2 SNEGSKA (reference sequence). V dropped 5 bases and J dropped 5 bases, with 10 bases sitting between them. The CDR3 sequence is CSAVRSHEQYF. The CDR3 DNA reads TGCAGTGCTGTGAGGTCGCACGAGCAGTACTTC.

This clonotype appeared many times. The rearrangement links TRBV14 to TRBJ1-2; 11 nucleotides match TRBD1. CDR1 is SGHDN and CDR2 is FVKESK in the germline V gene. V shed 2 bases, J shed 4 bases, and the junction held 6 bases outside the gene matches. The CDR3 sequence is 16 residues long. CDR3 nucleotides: TGTGCCAGCAGCCAAAACTTAGGGACAGGGGGCTATGGCTACACCTTC. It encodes CASSQNLGTGGYGYTF.

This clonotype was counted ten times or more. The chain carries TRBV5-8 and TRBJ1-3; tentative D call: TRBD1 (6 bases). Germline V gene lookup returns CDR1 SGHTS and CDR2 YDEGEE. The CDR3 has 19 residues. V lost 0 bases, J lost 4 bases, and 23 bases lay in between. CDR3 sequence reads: CASSLVLSGNRAGGNTIYF. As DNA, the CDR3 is TGTGCCAGCAGCTTGGTACTATCGGGTAACAGGGCAGGCGGAAACACCATATATTTT. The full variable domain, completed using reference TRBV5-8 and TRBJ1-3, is EAGVTQSPTHLIKTRGQQATLRCSPISGHTSVYWYQQALGLGLQFLLWYDEGEERNRGNFPPRFSGRQFPNYSSELNVNALELEDSALYLCASSLVLSGNRAGGNTIYFGEGSWLTVV.

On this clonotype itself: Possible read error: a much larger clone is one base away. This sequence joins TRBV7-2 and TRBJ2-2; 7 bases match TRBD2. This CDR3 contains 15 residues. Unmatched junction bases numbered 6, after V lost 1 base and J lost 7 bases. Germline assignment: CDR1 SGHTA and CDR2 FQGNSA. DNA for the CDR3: TGTGCCAGCAGCTTAGTGTTACGGACTAGCGGGGAGCTGTTTTTT. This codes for CASSLVLRTSGELFF.

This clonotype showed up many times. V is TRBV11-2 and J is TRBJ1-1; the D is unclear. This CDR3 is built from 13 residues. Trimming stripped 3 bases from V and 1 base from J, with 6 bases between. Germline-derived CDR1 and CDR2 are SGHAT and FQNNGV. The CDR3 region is CASSFQPNTEAFF. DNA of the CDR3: TGTGCCAGCAGCTTTCAACCGAACACTGAAGCTTTCTTT. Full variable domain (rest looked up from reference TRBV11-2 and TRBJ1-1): EAGVAQSPRYKIIEKRQSVAFWCNPISGHATLYWYQQILGQGPKLLIQFQNNGVVDDSQLPKDRFSAERLKGVDSTLKIQPAKLEDSAVYLCASSFQPNTEAFFGQGTRLTVV.

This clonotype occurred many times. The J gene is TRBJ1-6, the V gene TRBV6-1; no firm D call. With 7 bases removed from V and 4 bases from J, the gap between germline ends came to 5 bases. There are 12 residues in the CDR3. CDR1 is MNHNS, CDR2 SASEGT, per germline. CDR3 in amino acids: CASTDYNSPLHF. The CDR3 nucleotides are TGTGCCAGCACAGATTATAATTCACCCCTCCACTTT.

The DNA of the CDR3 is TGTGCCAGCAGCGGAACGGGACAACGGAAAGGTGAAACTGAAGCTTTCTTT. This codes for CASSGTGQRKGETEAFF. V and J are TRBV28 and TRBJ1-1, with TRBD1 as a possible D gene (6 bases). Trimming stripped 6 bases from V and 5 bases from J, with 25 bases between. The CDR3 runs to 17 residues. Per germline, CDR1 MDHEN and CDR2 SYDVKM.

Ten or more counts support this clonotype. Written as DNA, the CDR3 is TGTGCCAGCAGCTTGGCCCGGGACAGGGGTCGGGAGCAGTACTTC. It yields the protein CASSLARDRGREQYF. The rearrangement joins TRBV5-5 to TRBJ2-7; 10 bases agree with TRBD1. The CDR3 extends over 15 amino acids. The V segment lost 0 bases and the J segment 7 bases; nucleotides outside the gene matches: 7. Germline loops: CDR1 SGHKS, CDR2 YYEKEE (reference sequence).